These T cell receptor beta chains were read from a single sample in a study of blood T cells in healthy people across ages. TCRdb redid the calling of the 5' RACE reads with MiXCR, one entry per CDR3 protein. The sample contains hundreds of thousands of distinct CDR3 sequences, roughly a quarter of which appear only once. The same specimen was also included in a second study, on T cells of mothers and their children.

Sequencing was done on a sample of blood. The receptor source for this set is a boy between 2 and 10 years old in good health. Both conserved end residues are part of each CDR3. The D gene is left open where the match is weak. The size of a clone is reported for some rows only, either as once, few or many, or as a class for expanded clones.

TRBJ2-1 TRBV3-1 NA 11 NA TGTGCCAGCAGCCAAGGGCAGGACGAGTTCTTC CASSQGQDEFF
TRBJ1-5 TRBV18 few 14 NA TGTGCCAGCTCTCCAGAGTTTAGCAATCAGCCCCAGCATTTT CASSPEFSNQPQHF
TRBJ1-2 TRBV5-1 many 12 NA TGCGCCAGCAGCAGGGATAACTATGGCTACACCTTC CASSRDNYGYTF
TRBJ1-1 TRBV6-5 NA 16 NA TGTGCCAGCAGTTACTCAACAGGGTTCCCCCGCACTGAAGCTTTCTTT CASSYSTGFPRTEAFF
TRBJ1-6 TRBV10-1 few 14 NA TGCGCCAGCAGTGAAAGACCCTTTAATTCACCCCTCCACTTT CASSERPFNSPLHF
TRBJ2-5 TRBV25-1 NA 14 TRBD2 TGTGCCAGCAGGGGACTAGCGGGAGCCGGGACCCAGTACTTC CASRGLAGAGTQYF
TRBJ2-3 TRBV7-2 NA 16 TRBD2 TGTGCCAGCAGCCCGGGACTAGCGGGGGGCGCAGATACGCAGTATTTT CASSPGLAGGADTQYF
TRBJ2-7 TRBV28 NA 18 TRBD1 TGTGCCAGCAGTGTGACAGGGGGCGTGAGGCAAATCTCCTACGAGCAGTACTTC CASSVTGGVRQISYEQYF
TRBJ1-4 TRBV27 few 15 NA TGTGCCAGCAGTTCCTTGGGAACAACTAATGAAAAACTGTTTTTT CASSSLGTTNEKLFF
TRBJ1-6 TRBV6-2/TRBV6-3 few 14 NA TGTGCCAGCAGTTACGGGGGTTCTGATTCACCCCTCCACTTT CASSYGGSDSPLHF
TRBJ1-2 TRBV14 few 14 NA TGTGCCAGCAGCCAAGATCTTGACACCTATGGCTACACCTTC CASSQDLDTYGYTF
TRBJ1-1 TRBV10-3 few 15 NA TGTGCCACCCAAGACGGACGAAACCTGAACACTGAAGCTTTCTTT CATQDGRNLNTEAFF
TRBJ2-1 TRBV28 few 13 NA TGTGCCACCGCGCCGCTGATGAATGTTGAGCAGTTCTTC CATAPLMNVEQFF
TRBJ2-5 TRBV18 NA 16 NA TGTGCCAGCTCACCACCCAGCTCGGGGGCCGGGGAGACCCAGTACTTC CASSPPSSGAGETQYF
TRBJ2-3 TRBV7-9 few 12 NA TGCGCTGGGGGGGCAGCGAAAGATACGCAGTATTTT CAGGAAKDTQYF
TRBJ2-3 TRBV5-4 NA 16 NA TGTGCCAGCAGCCTCTTTTCGAACATGCTCACAGATACGCAGTATTTT CASSLFSNMLTDTQYF
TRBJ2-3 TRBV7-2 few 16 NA TGTGCCAGCAGCTTAGAGCTGGTTGGAGTCACAGATACGCAGTATTTT CASSLELVGVTDTQYF
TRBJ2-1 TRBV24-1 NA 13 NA TGTGCCACCAGTGCAGCAGGCGGCAATGAGCAGTTCTTC CATSAAGGNEQFF
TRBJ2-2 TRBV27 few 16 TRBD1 TGTGCCAGCAGTTTTGCCGGACAGGGGATCTCCGGGGAGCTGTTTTTT CASSFAGQGISGELFF
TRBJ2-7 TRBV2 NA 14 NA TGTGCCAGCACCCCCATAGATATCGCCTACGAGCAGTACTTC CASTPIDIAYEQYF
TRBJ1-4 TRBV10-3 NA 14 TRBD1 TGTGCCACAGGGACAGACATCACTAATGAAAAACTGTTTTTT CATGTDITNEKLFF
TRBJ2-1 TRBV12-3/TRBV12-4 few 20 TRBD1 TGTGCCAGCAGCCCCACGGGGACAGGGGGCATGGGAGAGAATCACAATGAGCAGTTCTTC CASSPTGTGGMGENHNEQFF
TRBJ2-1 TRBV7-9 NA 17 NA TGTGCCAGCGTAACCGCTAGAGGCCCGGCGGTCTACAATGAGCAGTTCTTC CASVTARGPAVYNEQFF
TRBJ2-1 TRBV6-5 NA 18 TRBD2 TGTGCCAGCAGTTACGTAGCGGGACTTTCCGTCGCCTACAATGAGCAGTTCTTC CASSYVAGLSVAYNEQFF
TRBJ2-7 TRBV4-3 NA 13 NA TGCGCCAGCAGCCAAGGCCCAGGCAAGGAGCAGTACTTC CASSQGPGKEQYF
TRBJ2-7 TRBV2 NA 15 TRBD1 TGTGCCAGAAAAATTCCGGGGACAGGGGACTACGAGCAGTACTTC CARKIPGTGDYEQYF
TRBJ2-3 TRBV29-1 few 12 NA TGCAGCGTTAGGCCGAACGCAGATACGCAGTATTTT CSVRPNADTQYF
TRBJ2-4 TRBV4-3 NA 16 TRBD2 TGCGCCAGCAGCCCTGGCCCCCCGGGACTAAAAAACATTCAGTACTTC CASSPGPPGLKNIQYF
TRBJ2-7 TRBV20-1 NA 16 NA TGCAGTGCTAGAGCTCACGTGGGATTACTCTCCTACGAGCAGTACTTC CSARAHVGLLSYEQYF
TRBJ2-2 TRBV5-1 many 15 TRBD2 TGCGCCAGCAGCTTGGGACTAGCGGGAACCGGGGAGCTGTTTTTT CASSLGLAGTGELFF
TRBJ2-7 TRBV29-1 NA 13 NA TGCAGCGTTGAGGATCGCGTGACCTACGAGCAGTACTTC CSVEDRVTYEQYF
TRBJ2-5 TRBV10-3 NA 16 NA TGTGCCATCAGTGAGTCGATGTCGGGACACCAAGAGACCCAGTACTTC CAISESMSGHQETQYF
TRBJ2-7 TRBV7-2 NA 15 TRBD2 TGTGCCAGCAGCACGACCGGGACTAGCGGCTACGAGCAGTACTTC CASSTTGTSGYEQYF
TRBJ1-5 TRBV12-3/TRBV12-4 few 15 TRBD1 TGTGCCAGCAGCGCAGGGGGCTCTAGCAATCAGCCCCAGCATTTT CASSAGGSSNQPQHF
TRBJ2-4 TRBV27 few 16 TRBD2 TGTGCCAGCAGTCGGGTCCTAGCGGGAGCAGCTAGGATTCAGTACTTC CASSRVLAGAARIQYF
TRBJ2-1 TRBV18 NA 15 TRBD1 TGTGCCGGCTCACCACAGGGGAGCTCCTACAATGAGCAGTTCTTC CAGSPQGSSYNEQFF
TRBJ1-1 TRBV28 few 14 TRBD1 TGTGCCAGCAGTCCCCCCCCGGGACAGGGGCGATCTTTCTTT CASSPPPGQGRSFF
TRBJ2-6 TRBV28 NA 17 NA TGTGCCAGCAGTTTATCGGGCGGAAGCTCTGGGGCCAACGTCCTGACTTTC CASSLSGGSSGANVLTF
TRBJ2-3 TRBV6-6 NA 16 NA TGTGCCAGCAGTTGGGGGTCCGGGTATACCACAGATACGCAGTATTTT CASSWGSGYTTDTQYF
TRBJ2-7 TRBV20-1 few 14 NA TGCAGTGCTAAGATATCAGGGTCCCCCTACGAGCAGTACTTC CSAKISGSPYEQYF
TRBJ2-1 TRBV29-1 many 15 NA TGCAGCGTTGAAGTCGGACAGCGCTCCTACAATGAGCAGTTCTTC CSVEVGQRSYNEQFF
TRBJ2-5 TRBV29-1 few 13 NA TGCAGCGTTGAAGGCCAGAGATCAGGGACCCAGTACTTC CSVEGQRSGTQYF
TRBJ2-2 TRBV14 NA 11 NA TGTGCCAGCAGAGCCGCCGGGGAGCTGTTTTTT CASRAAGELFF
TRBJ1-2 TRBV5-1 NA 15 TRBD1 TGCGCCAGCAGCTTGGCCCAGGGGGCGGACTATGGCTACACCTTC CASSLAQGADYGYTF
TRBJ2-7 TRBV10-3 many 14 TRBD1 TGTGCCATCAGTGAGTCGGCAGGGGGCTACGAGCAGTACTTC CAISESAGGYEQYF
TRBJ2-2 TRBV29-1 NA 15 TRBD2 TGCAGCGTCCCGACTAGCGGGTCGAACACCGGGGAGCTGTTTTTT CSVPTSGSNTGELFF
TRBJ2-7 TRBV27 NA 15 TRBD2 TGTGCCAGCAGTTTAGTCGCCGGGGAGGGCTACGAGCAGTACTTC CASSLVAGEGYEQYF
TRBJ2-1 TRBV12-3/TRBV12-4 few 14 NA TGTGCCAGCAGTTTAGCCCTAGCCACCAATGAGCAGTTCTTC CASSLALATNEQFF
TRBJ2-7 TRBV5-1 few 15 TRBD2 TGCGCCAGCAGCTTGGAGCTAGCGGGGACCTACGAGCAGTACTTC CASSLELAGTYEQYF
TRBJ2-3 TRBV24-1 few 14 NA TGTGCCACCAGTGCTCGGACAGGCACAGATACGCAGTATTTT CATSARTGTDTQYF
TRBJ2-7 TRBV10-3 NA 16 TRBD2 TGTGCCATCAGTGAGGGTCTAGCGGATCTCTCCTACGAGCTGTACTTC CAISEGLADLSYELYF
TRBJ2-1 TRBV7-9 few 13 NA TGTGCCAGCAGCTTATTGTCGGTCGGGGAGCAGTTCTTC CASSLLSVGEQFF
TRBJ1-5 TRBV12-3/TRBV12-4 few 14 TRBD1 TGTGCCAGCAGATACTCAGGGGGCCTTCAGCCCCAGCATTTT CASRYSGGLQPQHF
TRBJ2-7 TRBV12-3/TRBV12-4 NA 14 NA TGTGCCAGCAGTTTGTGGGGACTCTACTACGAGCAGTACTTC CASSLWGLYYEQYF